A selection of T cell receptor beta chains follows, all from one sample in a study of T-cell reconstitution after alpha-beta-depleted transplantation in children. In TCRdb, the PCR reads were re-called with MiXCR into one record per CDR3 protein. The sample has just over 350,000 distinct CDR3 sequences; approximately 12% are singletons. Specimen: PBMCs, collected from the stem cell graft. The origin of the receptors is a human donor who donated a stem cell graft to a child with Fanconi anemia. Each CDR3 is given with its conserved first and last residue. Fields, in order: D gene, V gene, J gene, clone size, CDR3 DNA, CDR3 protein. The D gene is left open where the match is weak. Clone sizes are given selectively: once, few, many, or a class where the clone is expanded.

d_gene: TRBD2; v_gene: TRBV4-2; j_gene: TRBJ2-3; abundance: few; CDR3nt: TGTGCCAGCAGTATCCGGGGGGTCACAGATACGCAGTATTTT; CDR3aa: CASSIRGVTDTQYF
d_gene: -; v_gene: TRBV7-6; j_gene: TRBJ1-3; abundance: many; CDR3nt: TGTGCCAGCAGCCCAACATATGGGGGGGGAAACACCATATATTTT; CDR3aa: CASSPTYGGGNTIYF
d_gene: -; v_gene: TRBV28; j_gene: TRBJ2-1; abundance: few; CDR3nt: TGTGCCAGCAGTTGGGTCGCAGGCTACAATGAGCAGTTCTTC; CDR3aa: CASSWVAGYNEQFF
d_gene: -; v_gene: TRBV20-1; j_gene: TRBJ2-2; abundance: many; CDR3nt: TGCAGTGTAGGTGACCAGAACACCGGGGAGCTGTTTTTT; CDR3aa: CSVGDQNTGELFF
d_gene: -; v_gene: TRBV29-1; j_gene: TRBJ2-3; abundance: -; CDR3nt: TGCAGCGTTGCGTCTAGCGTAGATACGCAGTATTTT; CDR3aa: CSVASSVDTQYF
d_gene: -; v_gene: TRBV10-2; j_gene: TRBJ1-2; abundance: few; CDR3nt: TGCGCCAGTCAGAATTTCAACTATGGCTACACCTTC; CDR3aa: CASQNFNYGYTF
d_gene: TRBD1; v_gene: TRBV11-2; j_gene: TRBJ1-6; abundance: few; CDR3nt: TGTGCCAGCAACAGGGGGAATTCACCCCTCCACTTT; CDR3aa: CASNRGNSPLHF
d_gene: -; v_gene: TRBV5-6; j_gene: TRBJ2-7; abundance: few; CDR3nt: TGTGCCAGCAGCTTGGGGGACCCAAACTCCTACGAGCAGTACTTC; CDR3aa: CASSLGDPNSYEQYF
d_gene: -; v_gene: TRBV5-1; j_gene: TRBJ1-1; abundance: few; CDR3nt: TGCGCCAGCAGCTTGCAGGGGCAGGGGATTAACACTGAAGCTTTCTTT; CDR3aa: CASSLQGQGINTEAFF
d_gene: -; v_gene: TRBV30; j_gene: TRBJ1-1; abundance: -; CDR3nt: TGTGCCTCCCAGAGTGCCCCCCAAAACACTGAAGCTTTCTTT; CDR3aa: CASQSAPQNTEAFF
d_gene: -; v_gene: TRBV5-1; j_gene: TRBJ1-2; abundance: few; CDR3nt: TGCGCCAGCAGCCCGGGACTGCCTGAGGGCTACACCTTC; CDR3aa: CASSPGLPEGYTF